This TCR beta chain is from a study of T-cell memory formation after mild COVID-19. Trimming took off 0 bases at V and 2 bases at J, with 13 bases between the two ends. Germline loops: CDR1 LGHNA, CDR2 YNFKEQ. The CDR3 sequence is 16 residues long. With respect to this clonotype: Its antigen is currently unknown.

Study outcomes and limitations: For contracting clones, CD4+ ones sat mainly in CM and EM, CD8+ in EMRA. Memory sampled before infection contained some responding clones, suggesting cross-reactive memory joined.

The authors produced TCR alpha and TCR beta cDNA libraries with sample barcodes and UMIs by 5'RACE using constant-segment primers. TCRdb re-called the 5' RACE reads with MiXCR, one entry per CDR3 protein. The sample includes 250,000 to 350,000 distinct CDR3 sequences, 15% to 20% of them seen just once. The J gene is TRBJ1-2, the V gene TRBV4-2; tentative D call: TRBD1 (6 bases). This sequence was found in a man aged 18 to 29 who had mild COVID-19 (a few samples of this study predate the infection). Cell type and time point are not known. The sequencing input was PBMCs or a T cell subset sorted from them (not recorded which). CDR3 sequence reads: CASSQELTGMNYGYTF. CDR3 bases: TGTGCCAGCAGCCAAGAATTGACAGGAATGAACTATGGCTACACCTTC.